The rows below give T cell receptor beta chains drawn from one sample of a study of cytomegalovirus exposure and HLA in healthy donors. Generated by immunoSEQ multiplex PCR, the TCRdb table keeps only in-frame clones and is missing some. This repertoire shows 150,000 to 200,000 clones, 82% found once; its top ten account for less than 0.85%. Sequences were obtained from PBMCs. The receptors come from a woman between 18 and 30 years old in good health and CMV-seronegative. The CDR3 runs from the conserved cysteine through the conserved F or W. D genes are given only for firm matches. For some rows the clone size is stated as once, few or many, or as a class when expanded; others skip it.

v_call	d_call	cdr3_length	clone_size	j_call	cdr3_aa	cdr3_nt
TRBV5-6	.	13	.	TRBJ2-7	CASSLEGSNEQYF	TGTGCCAGCAGCTTGGAGGGGTCGAACGAGCAGTACTTC
TRBV2	TRBD2	16	.	TRBJ2-2	CASSAQDQRDSGELFF	TGTGCCAGCAGTGCCCAGGACCAGCGGGATTCCGGGGAGCTGTTTTTT
TRBV10-3	TRBD1	13	.	TRBJ2-7	CAISETTGGEQYF	TGTGCCATCAGTGAAACAACAGGGGGCGAGCAGTACTTC
TRBV6-5	.	12	.	TRBJ2-2	CARTVSGGELFF	TGTGCCAGGACGGTTTCGGGTGGGGAGCTGTTTTTT
TRBV5-8	.	11	few	TRBJ2-5	CASSYYETQYF	TGTGCCAGCAGCTACTATGAGACCCAGTACTTC
TRBV5-8	.	15	once	TRBJ2-5	CASSFWGVERETQYF	TGTGCCAGCAGCTTTTGGGGGGTTGAGAGGGAGACCCAGTACTTC
TRBV27	.	14	.	TRBJ1-1	CASSFQVENTEAFF	TGTGCCAGCAGTTTCCAGGTGGAAAACACTGAAGCTTTCTTT
TRBV6-1	TRBD1	16	once	TRBJ1-2	CASSERAGTGAYGYTF	TGTGCCAGCAGTGAAAGGGCCGGGACAGGGGCTTATGGCTACACCTTC
TRBV27	TRBD1	14	once	TRBJ2-7	CASVGQGSSYEQYF	TGTGCCAGCGTCGGACAGGGGAGCTCCTACGAGCAGTACTTC
TRBV2	.	19	.	TRBJ2-3	CASSEREAIGPPSTDTQYF	TGTGCCAGCAGTGAACGGGAAGCGATCGGCCCCCCTAGCACAGATACGCAGTATTTT
TRBV18	.	12	.	TRBJ2-1	CASSPRAVEQFF	TGTGCCAGCTCACCGAGGGCCGTTGAGCAGTTCTTC
TRBV19	TRBD2	13	once	TRBJ2-2	CASRLAGIGELFF	TGTGCCAGTAGGCTAGCGGGGATCGGGGAGCTGTTTTTT
TRBV5-1	TRBD2	14	.	TRBJ2-5	CASSLTSGTETQYF	TGCGCCAGCAGCTTAACTAGCGGGACGGAGACCCAGTACTTC
TRBV10-3	.	13	.	TRBJ2-7	CAIRVQGTYEQYF	TGTGCCATCAGGGTACAGGGGACTTACGAGCAGTACTTC
TRBV6-1	TRBD1	15	.	TRBJ2-3	CASSEWVRGSDTQYF	TGTGCCAGCAGTGAATGGGTCAGGGGGTCAGATACGCAGTATTTT
TRBV5-6	TRBD1	16	.	TRBJ2-5	CASSLLPTGYGETQYF	TGTGCCAGCAGCTTGTTGCCGACAGGGTATGGAGAGACCCAGTACTTC
TRBV5-1	.	14	.	TRBJ2-5	CASSLVSGSETQYF	TGCGCCAGCAGCTTGGTGTCCGGGAGCGAGACCCAGTACTTC
TRBV5-1	TRBD1	15	.	TRBJ1-2	CASSLAGDRNYGYTF	TGCGCCAGCAGCTTGGCCGGGGACAGGAACTATGGCTACACCTTC
TRBV27	TRBD1	14	.	TRBJ2-1	CASSSGTGWNEQFF	TGTGCCAGCAGTTCCGGGACAGGGTGGAATGAGCAGTTCTTC
TRBV28	TRBD2	15	.	TRBJ2-1	CASRVRTSGSHEQFF	TGTGCCAGCCGAGTCCGGACTAGCGGGAGTCATGAGCAGTTCTTC
TRBV15	.	18	.	TRBJ2-1	CATSRDLDSQGSYNEQFF	TGTGCCACCAGCAGAGATCTTGATAGTCAGGGGTCCTACAATGAGCAGTTCTTC
TRBV18	.	14	.	TRBJ1-4	CASSPIAEGEKLFF	TGTGCCAGCTCCCCCATCGCGGAGGGGGAAAAACTGTTTTTT
TRBV5-4	TRBD2	16	.	TRBJ2-3	CASTSAGGPTTDTQYF	TGTGCCAGCACCTCGGCGGGAGGACCGACAACAGATACGCAGTATTTT
TRBV27	TRBD1	14	.	TRBJ1-5	CASRRGPSNQPQHF	TGTGCCAGCAGGAGGGGGCCCAGCAATCAGCCCCAGCATTTT
TRBV5-4	.	13	few	TRBJ2-7	CASSLAWDSSQYF	TGTGCCAGCAGCTTGGCCTGGGACTCCTCTCAGTACTTC
TRBV5-5	TRBD2	15	few	TRBJ2-5	CASSRSGREQETQYF	TGTGCCAGCAGCCGTAGCGGGAGAGAACAAGAGACCCAGTACTTC
TRBV28	TRBD1	15	.	TRBJ2-5	CASSFSGGRRETQYF	TGTGCCAGCAGTTTTTCAGGGGGCAGGAGAGAGACCCAGTACTTC
TRBV19	TRBD2	13	.	TRBJ2-7	CASSIVLAREQYF	TGTGCCAGTAGTATCGTACTAGCGCGCGAGCAGTACTTC
TRBV6-6	TRBD2	15	.	TRBJ2-1	CASSFGGRAYNEQFF	TGTGCCAGCAGTTTCGGCGGGAGGGCGTACAATGAGCAGTTCTTC
TRBV7-3	TRBD1	14	.	TRBJ2-5	CASSLQGNQETQYF	TGTGCCAGCAGCCTACAGGGGAACCAAGAGACCCAGTACTTC
TRBV7-9	.	12	.	TRBJ2-2	CASSLEQGELFF	TGTGCCAGCAGCTTAGAGCAGGGAGAGCTGTTTTTT
TRBV7-2	.	12	once	TRBJ1-5	CASSFGGPPQHF	TGTGCCAGCAGCTTTGGAGGACCGCCCCAGCATTTT
TRBV7-6	.	13	.	TRBJ1-6	CASSERGDSPLHF	TGTGCCAGCAGCGAACGAGGAGATTCACCCCTCCACTTT
TRBV30	.	14	few	TRBJ1-5	CAWSGGYSNQPQHF	TGTGCCTGGAGTGGCGGCTATAGCAATCAGCCCCAGCATTTT
TRBV13	TRBD1	15	once	TRBJ2-1	CASSLGQGAYNEQFF	TGTGCCAGCAGCTTGGGACAGGGAGCCTACAATGAGCAGTTCTTC
TRBV27	.	14	.	TRBJ2-1	CASSYLLGGDEQFF	TGTGCCAGCAGTTACTTACTAGGGGGGGATGAGCAGTTCTTC
TRBV10-2	.	14	.	TRBJ2-7	CASSESGTPYEQYF	TGCGCCAGCAGTGAGTCAGGGACACCCTACGAGCAGTACTTC
TRBV20-1	.	10	.	TRBJ2-5	CSAIRETQYF	TGCAGTGCGATCAGGGAGACCCAGTACTTC
TRBV7-2	.	15	.	TRBJ2-7	CASSWRDGGSYEQYF	TGTGCCAGCAGCTGGCGTGACGGAGGGTCCTACGAGCAGTACTTC
TRBV19	.	14	.	TRBJ2-1	CASSGGTSYNEQFF	TGTGCCAGTAGTGGGGGGACTTCATACAATGAGCAGTTCTTC
TRBV10-3	TRBD1	13	few	TRBJ1-2	CAISATGLDGYTF	TGTGCCATCAGTGCGACAGGGCTCGATGGCTACACCTTC
TRBV28	.	16	.	TRBJ2-2	CASSEVTGRDTGELFF	TGTGCCAGCAGTGAAGTAACAGGGAGAGACACCGGGGAGCTGTTTTTT
TRBV4-1	TRBD2	15	.	TRBJ2-7	CASSQELRGGDEQYF	TGCGCCAGCAGCCAAGAATTGCGGGGGGGCGACGAGCAGTACTTC
TRBV9	TRBD2	14	.	TRBJ2-3	CASSVAGGSNTQYF	TGTGCCAGCAGCGTAGCGGGGGGGTCGAATACGCAGTATTTT
TRBV7-9	TRBD1	17	few	TRBJ2-7	CASTILNGGTGGYEQYF	TGTGCCAGCACGATTCTTAACGGTGGGACAGGGGGCTACGAGCAGTACTTC
TRBV7-9	.	13	.	TRBJ2-1	CASSLLSSFEQFF	TGTGCCAGCAGCTTATTATCTAGCTTTGAGCAGTTCTTC
TRBV10-2	TRBD1	13	.	TRBJ2-1	CASRQDRAHEQFF	TGCGCCAGCAGGCAGGACAGGGCCCATGAGCAGTTCTTC
TRBV4-2	.	14	.	TRBJ2-7	CASSAWLESYEQYF	TGTGCCAGCAGTGCCTGGCTAGAGTCCTACGAGCAGTACTTC
TRBV6-6	TRBD1	15	.	TRBJ2-5	CASSYPSQGKETQYF	TGTGCCAGCAGTTACCCGTCACAGGGGAAAGAGACCCAGTACTTC
TRBV6-5	.	14	.	TRBJ1-4	CATKGGDVDEKLFF	TGTGCCACGAAAGGGGGGGACGTGGATGAAAAACTGTTTTTT